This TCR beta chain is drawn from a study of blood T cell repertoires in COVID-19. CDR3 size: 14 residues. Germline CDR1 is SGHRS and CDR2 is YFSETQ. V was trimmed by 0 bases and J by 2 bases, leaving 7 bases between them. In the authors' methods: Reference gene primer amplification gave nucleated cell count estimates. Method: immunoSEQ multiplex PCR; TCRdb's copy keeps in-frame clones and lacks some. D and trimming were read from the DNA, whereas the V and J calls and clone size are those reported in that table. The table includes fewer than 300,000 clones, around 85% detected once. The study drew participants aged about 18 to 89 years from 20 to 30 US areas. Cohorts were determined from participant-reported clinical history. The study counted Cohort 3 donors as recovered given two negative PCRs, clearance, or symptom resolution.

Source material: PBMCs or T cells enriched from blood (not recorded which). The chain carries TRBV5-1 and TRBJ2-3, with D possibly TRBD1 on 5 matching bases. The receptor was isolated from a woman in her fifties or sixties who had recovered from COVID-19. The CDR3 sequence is CASSLGQITDTQYF. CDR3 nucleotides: TGCGCCAGCAGCTTGGGACAGATCACAGATACGCAGTATTTT.